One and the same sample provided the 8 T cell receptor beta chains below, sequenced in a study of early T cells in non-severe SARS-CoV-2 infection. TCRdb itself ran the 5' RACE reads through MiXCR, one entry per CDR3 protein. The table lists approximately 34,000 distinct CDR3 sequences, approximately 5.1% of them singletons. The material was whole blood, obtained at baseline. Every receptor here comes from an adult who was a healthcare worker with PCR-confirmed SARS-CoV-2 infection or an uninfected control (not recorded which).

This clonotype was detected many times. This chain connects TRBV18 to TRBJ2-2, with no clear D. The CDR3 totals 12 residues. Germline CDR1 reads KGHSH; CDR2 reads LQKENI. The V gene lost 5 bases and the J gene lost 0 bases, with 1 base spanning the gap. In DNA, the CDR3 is TGTGCCAGCTCAACGAACACCGGGGAGCTGTTTTTT. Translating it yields CASSTNTGELFF.

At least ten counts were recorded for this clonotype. The CDR3 protein is CASSLVHRGNQETQYF. Here the CDR3 DNA reads TGTGCCAGCAGCTTAGTTCACAGGGGGAACCAAGAGACCCAGTACTTC. This chain connects TRBV7-2 to TRBJ2-5, with 8 bases lining up with TRBD1. Per the germline V gene, CDR1 is SGHTA and CDR2 is FQGNSA. V dropped 1 base and J dropped 0; count of bases not matched to a gene: 4. CDR3 length: 16 residues.

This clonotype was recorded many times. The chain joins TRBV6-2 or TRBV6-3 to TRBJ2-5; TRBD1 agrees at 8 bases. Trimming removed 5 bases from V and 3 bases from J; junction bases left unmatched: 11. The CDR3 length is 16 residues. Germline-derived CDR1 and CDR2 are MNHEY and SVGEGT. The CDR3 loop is CASSTPGRGREETQYF. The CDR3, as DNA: TGTGCCAGCAGTACCCCGGGCAGGGGGCGAGAAGAGACCCAGTACTTC.

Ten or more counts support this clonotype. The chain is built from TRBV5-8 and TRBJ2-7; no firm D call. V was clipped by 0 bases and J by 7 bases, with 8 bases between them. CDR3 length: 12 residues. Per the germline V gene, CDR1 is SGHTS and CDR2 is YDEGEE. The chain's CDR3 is CASSLAWKEQYV. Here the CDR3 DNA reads TGTGCCAGCAGCTTGGCCTGGAAGGAGCAGTACGTC.

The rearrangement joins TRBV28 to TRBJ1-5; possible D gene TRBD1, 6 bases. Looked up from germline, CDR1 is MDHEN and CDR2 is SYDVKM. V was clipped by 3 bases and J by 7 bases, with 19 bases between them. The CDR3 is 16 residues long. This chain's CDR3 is CASSFRGPGAGQPQHF. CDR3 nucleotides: TGTGCCAGCAGTTTTAGGGGACCAGGGGCCGGACAGCCCCAGCATTTT. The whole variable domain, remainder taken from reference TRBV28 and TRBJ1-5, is DVKVTQSSRYLVKRTGEKVFLECVQDMDHENMFWYRQDPGLGLRLIYFSYDVKMKEKGDIPEGYSVSREKKERFSLILESASTNQTSMYLCASSFRGPGAGQPQHFGDGTRLSIL.

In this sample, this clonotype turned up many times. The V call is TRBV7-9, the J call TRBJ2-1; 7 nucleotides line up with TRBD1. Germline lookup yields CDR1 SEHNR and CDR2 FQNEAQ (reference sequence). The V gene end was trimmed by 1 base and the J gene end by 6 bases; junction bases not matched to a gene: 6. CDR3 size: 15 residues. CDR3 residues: CASSLEGGHLNEQFF. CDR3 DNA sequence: TGTGCCAGCAGCTTAGAAGGGGGCCATCTCAATGAGCAGTTCTTC.

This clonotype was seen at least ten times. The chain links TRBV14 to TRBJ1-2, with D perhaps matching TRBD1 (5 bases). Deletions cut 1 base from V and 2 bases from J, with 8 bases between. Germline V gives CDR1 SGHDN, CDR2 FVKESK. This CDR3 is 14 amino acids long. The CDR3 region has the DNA TGTGCCAGCAGCCAAGGCGCAGGGAACTATGGCTACACCTTC. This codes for CASSQGAGNYGYTF. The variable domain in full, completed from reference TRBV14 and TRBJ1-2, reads EAGVTQFPSHSVIEKGQTVTLRCDPISGHDNLYWYRRVMGKEIKFLLHFVKESKQDESGMPNNRFLAERTGGTYSTLKVQPAELEDSGVYFCASSQGAGNYGYTFGSGTRLTVV.

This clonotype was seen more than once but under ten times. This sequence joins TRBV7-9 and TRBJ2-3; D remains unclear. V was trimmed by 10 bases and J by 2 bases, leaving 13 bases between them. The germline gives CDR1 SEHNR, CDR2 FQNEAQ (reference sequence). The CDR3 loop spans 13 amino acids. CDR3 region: CATKIDLTDTQYF. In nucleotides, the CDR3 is TGTGCCACCAAGATTGACCTCACAGATACGCAGTATTTT.